The next 20 T cell receptor beta chains were all read from a single sample in a study of post-analysis software for immune sequencing data. Broader study findings: Patients carried 5 or 6 TRBV segments more frequently than controls did, and TRBV5-6, TRBV5-1 and TRBV20-1 were among them.

Unique molecular identifiers were present in the TCR beta cDNA libraries. TCRdb passed the PCR reads through MiXCR, listing each CDR3 protein once. The table includes around 700,000 distinct CDR3 sequences, over 45% detected once. These receptors lack a known antigen. The sequencing input was blood. The receptors were gathered from a girl aged 2 to 10 with multiple sclerosis.

This chain links TRBV20-1 with TRBJ2-4, with D perhaps matching TRBD1 (6 bases). The CDR3 consists of 13 residues. Trimming left V 3 bases short and J 5 bases short, with 11 bases between. CDR1 is DFQATT, CDR2 SNEGSKA, per germline (reference sequence). The chain's CDR3 is CSASQGRENIQYF. CDR3 bases: TGCAGTGCTAGTCAGGGGCGGGAAAACATTCAGTACTTC.

This clonotype was counted at least ten times. The CDR3 loop reads CSVRFLDGYTF. The CDR3 region has the DNA TGCAGCGTGCGGTTCCTCGATGGCTACACCTTC. The V gene is TRBV29-1, the J gene TRBJ1-2; D unclear. With 6 bases removed from V and 6 bases from J, the gap between germline ends came to 11 bases. Per germline, CDR1 SQVTM and CDR2 ANQGSEA. The CDR3 consists of 11 residues.

The gene calls are TRBV9 and TRBJ2-7; D might be TRBD1 or TRBD2, each matching 5 bases. The CDR3 covers 16 residues. Per germline, CDR1 SGDLS and CDR2 YYNGEE. The germline V and J ends were trimmed by 0 bases and 4 bases, with 17 bases remaining between them. The DNA of the CDR3 is TGTGCCAGCAGCGTAGCTATCGATGGGACCGAGTACGAGCAGTACTTC. Its protein product is CASSVAIDGTEYEQYF.

This chain connects TRBV5-1 to TRBJ2-3; D is unclear. Per the germline V gene, CDR1 is SGHRS and CDR2 is YFSETQ. The ends were cut back, 7 bases at V and 0 bases at J, with 9 bases in the middle. This CDR3 has 13 residues. This CDR3 is CASSAFSTDTQYF. The CDR3 DNA sequence: TGCGCCAGCTCGGCATTTAGCACAGATACGCAGTATTTT.

The chain carries TRBV6-6 and TRBJ1-2, with 8 bases aligning to TRBD1. The CDR3 consists of 16 residues. Germline loops: CDR1 MNHNY, CDR2 SVGAGI (reference sequence). V lost 6 bases and J lost 10; bases outside the gene matches: 19. In DNA, the CDR3 is TGTGCCAGCAGCTTACGAACGGGGCAGGGGGCCGAAGACTACACCTTC. Translation gives CASSLRTGQGAEDYTF.

This clonotype was recorded a few times. The genes are TRBV10-3 and TRBJ2-3; D gene unclear. Trimming stripped 4 bases from V and 5 bases from J, with 7 bases between. Germline lookup yields CDR1 ENHRY and CDR2 SYGVKD. CDR3 length equals 12 residues. The CDR3 DNA is TGTGCCATCAGTGTCGGCGGAGATACGCAGTATTTT. Translating it yields CAISVGGDTQYF.

This chain joins TRBV27 and TRBJ2-3; 7 nucleotides line up with TRBD2. The trim removed 6 bases at V and 0 bases at J, leaving 12 bases unmatched. This CDR3 has 17 residues. In germline, CDR1 is MNHEY, CDR2 SMNVEV (reference sequence). The CDR3 loop is CASRQRSAGVSTDTQYF. CDR3 nucleotides: TGTGCCAGCAGACAACGCAGTGCGGGGGTGAGCACAGATACGCAGTATTTT.

V is TRBV5-5 and J is TRBJ1-2; 7 bases align to TRBD1. The CDR3 loop spans 13 amino acids. CDR1 SGHKS and CDR2 YYEKEE come from the germline V gene (reference sequence). V lost 3 bases and J lost 6; bases outside the gene matches: 5. CDR3 bases: TGTGCCAGCAGCTCGGGACAGTTCGATGGCTACACCTTC. Its protein is CASSSGQFDGYTF.

The chain carries TRBV6-2 or TRBV6-3 and TRBJ2-5, with 10 bases that match TRBD2. The V gene's germline CDR1 is MNHEY and CDR2 SVGEGT. The CDR3 loop spans 16 amino acids. Trimming took 5 bases from V and 2 from J; bases not matched to a gene: 8. CDR3 nucleotide sequence: TGTGCCAGCAGTATACCGGGACTAGCGCTACAAGAGACCCAGTACTTC. It translates to CASSIPGLALQETQYF.

The V call is TRBV19, the J call TRBJ1-1, with 8 bases aligning to TRBD1. The germline V gene encodes CDR1 LNHDA and CDR2 SQIVND (reference sequence). The V gene end was trimmed by 4 bases and the J gene end by 0 bases; junction bases not matched to a gene: 4. This CDR3 comprises 15 residues. The CDR3 bases are TGTGCCAGTAGTACCCTACAGGGGGTGAACACTGAAGCTTTCTTT. Translated: CASSTLQGVNTEAFF.

The rearrangement uses TRBV29-1 and TRBJ1-2; D perhaps matches TRBD1 (5 bases). Germline assignment: CDR1 SQVTM and CDR2 ANQGSEA. Trimming shortened V by 6 bases and J by 1 base, and 21 bases separated the two germline ends. The CDR3 sequence is 16 residues long. In nucleotides, the CDR3 is TGCAGCGTGCACGGGACCGACAAAGAAAGTAACTATGGCTACACCTTC. Protein sequence: CSVHGTDKESNYGYTF.

This clonotype appeared a few times. The rearrangement links TRBV29-1 to TRBJ1-2; D might be TRBD1 (5 bases). The germline gives CDR1 SQVTM, CDR2 ANQGSEA. Trimming left V 1 base short and J 8 bases short, with 20 bases between. The length of the CDR3 is 15 residues. For the CDR3, the DNA is TGCAGCGTTGAAGTGGGGCAGGCGTACCCGGAAGGCTACACCTTC. Protein: CSVEVGQAYPEGYTF.

The rearrangement uses TRBV20-1 and TRBJ2-7; TRBD1 agrees at 7 bases. The J segment lost 6 bases and the V segment lost 2 bases, leaving 1 base of the junction unmatched. CDR1 is DFQATT, CDR2 SNEGSKA, per germline (reference sequence). CDR3 length: 11 amino acids. CDR3 in DNA: TGCAGTGCTAGATGGGACAGCGAGCAGTACTTC. Its translation is CSARWDSEQYF.

This clonotype was observed a handful of times. The chain has TRBV10-1 and TRBJ2-5, with D perhaps matching TRBD1 or TRBD2 (6 bases each). Germline V gene lookup returns CDR1 WNHNN and CDR2 SYGVQD (reference sequence). The CDR3 extends over 16 amino acids. Trimming shortened V by 0 bases and J by 2 bases, and 13 bases separated the two germline ends. The DNA of the CDR3 is TGCGCCAGCAGTGAGTCGAAAACAGGGACTCAAGAGACCCAGTACTTC. It is translated as CASSESKTGTQETQYF.

This clonotype appeared once. The J gene is TRBJ2-5, the V gene TRBV15; D remains unclear. The CDR3 extends over 15 amino acids. Germline lookup yields CDR1 LNHNV and CDR2 YYDKDF (reference sequence). Trimming left V 3 bases short and J 5 bases short, with 16 bases between. CDR3 protein: CATSSLDGVTETQYF. CDR3 nucleotides: TGTGCCACCAGCAGCCTTGATGGCGTAACGGAGACCCAGTACTTC.

This sequence joins TRBV6-5 and TRBJ1-2; D is perhaps TRBD1 (5 bases). Trimming took off 6 bases at V and 1 base at J, with 9 bases between the two ends. This CDR3 region has 13 residues. Germline V gives CDR1 MNHEY, CDR2 SVGAGI. The CDR3 region has the DNA TGTGCCAGCAGGAGAGACAGTAACTATGGCTACACCTTC. This gives the protein CASRRDSNYGYTF.

The chain combines TRBV15 with TRBJ2-7; D remains ambiguous. V was cut by 0 bases and J by 2 bases, with 11 bases left in between. The CDR3 contains 15 residues. Germline V gives CDR1 LNHNV, CDR2 YYDKDF (reference sequence). CDR3 in amino acids: CATSRDYGQPYEQYF. CDR3 sequence (DNA): TGTGCCACCAGCAGAGATTACGGGCAGCCCTACGAGCAGTACTTC.

The genes are TRBV7-2 and TRBJ2-6, with D perhaps TRBD1 (6 bases). V was pared by 5 bases and J by 2 bases, with 10 bases between. From germline, CDR1 is SGHTA and CDR2 FQGNSA. The CDR3 sequence is 15 residues long. CDR3 nucleotides: TGTGCCAGCAGCCCCAGGACAGCTGGGGCCAACGTCCTGACTTTC. Encoded protein: CASSPRTAGANVLTF.

For this clonotype: This may come from a read error, since a much larger clone is one base off. The V and J genes are TRBV29-1 and TRBJ2-5; D is undetermined. The ends were cut back, 3 bases at V and 2 bases at J, with 7 bases in the middle. The V gene's germline CDR1 is SQVTM and CDR2 ANQGSEA. CDR3 length equals 12 residues. CDR3 residues: CSVEKQQETQYF. The CDR3 DNA reads TGCAGCGTTGAGAAGCAACAAGAGACCCAGTACTTC.

This chain joins TRBV5-1 and TRBJ2-1; possible D gene TRBD2, 5 bases. Germline V CDR1 and CDR2: SGHRS, YFSETQ. CDR3 length: 16 amino acids. Trimming took 1 base from V and 0 from J, leaving 11 bases between them. The CDR3 DNA is TGCGCCAGCAGCTTGAACAGCGGCTACTCCTACAATGAGCAGTTCTTC. It translates to CASSLNSGYSYNEQFF.